This T cell receptor (beta chain) was captured in a study of human T cells and chemical hapten exposure. Study at large: TCR yields differed between samples (mainly from small differences in pooled library volume).

This clonotype was observed a few times. Its target is not known. This CDR3 is built from 14 residues. Germline V gene sequence: CDR1 DFQATT, CDR2 SNEGSKA (reference sequence). Trimming left V 0 bases short and J 1 base short, with 9 bases between. Separate cDNA molecules received unique molecular identifiers, which the library attached to them. Original methodology: From around 20,000 to 690,000 TCRs were found per sample, with a median of about 100,000. TCRdb fed the RACE reads into MiXCR, producing one record per CDR3 protein. The V and J calls and clone size come from TCRdb's table, not from the authors' own analysis. The repertoire holds tens of thousands of distinct CDR3 sequences, with 4.5% to 5.5% as singletons. This sample's time point: healthy volunteer bleed at 6 weeks. Unfractionated whole blood served as the source for total RNA extraction. Study results and limitations: No alteration of TCRs above 1 in 1000 frequency was seen with DPC sensitization.

The specimen was whole blood. The rearrangement uses TRBV20-1 and TRBJ1-1; D is ambiguous. The sequence derives from a human donor in good health. Some clones in this sample may be carry-over from other donors' samples. The CDR3 coding sequence is TGCAGTGCTAGAGATAGACGGCAGAACACTGAAGCTTTCTTT. The encoded protein is CSARDRRQNTEAFF.